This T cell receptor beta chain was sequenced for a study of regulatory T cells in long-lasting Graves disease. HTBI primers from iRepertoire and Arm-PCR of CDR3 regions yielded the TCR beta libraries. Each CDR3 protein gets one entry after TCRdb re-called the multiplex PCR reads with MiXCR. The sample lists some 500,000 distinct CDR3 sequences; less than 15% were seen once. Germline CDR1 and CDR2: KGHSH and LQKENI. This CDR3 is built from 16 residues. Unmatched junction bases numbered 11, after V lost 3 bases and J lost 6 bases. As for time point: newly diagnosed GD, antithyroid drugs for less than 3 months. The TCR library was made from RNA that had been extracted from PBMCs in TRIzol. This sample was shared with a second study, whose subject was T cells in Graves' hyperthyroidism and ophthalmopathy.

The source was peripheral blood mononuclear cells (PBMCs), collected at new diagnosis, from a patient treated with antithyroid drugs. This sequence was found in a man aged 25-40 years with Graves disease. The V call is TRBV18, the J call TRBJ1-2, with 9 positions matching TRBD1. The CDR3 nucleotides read TGTGCCAGCTCACCTGGGTCAGGACAGGGGCCTGATGGCTACACCTTC. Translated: CASSPGSGQGPDGYTF.